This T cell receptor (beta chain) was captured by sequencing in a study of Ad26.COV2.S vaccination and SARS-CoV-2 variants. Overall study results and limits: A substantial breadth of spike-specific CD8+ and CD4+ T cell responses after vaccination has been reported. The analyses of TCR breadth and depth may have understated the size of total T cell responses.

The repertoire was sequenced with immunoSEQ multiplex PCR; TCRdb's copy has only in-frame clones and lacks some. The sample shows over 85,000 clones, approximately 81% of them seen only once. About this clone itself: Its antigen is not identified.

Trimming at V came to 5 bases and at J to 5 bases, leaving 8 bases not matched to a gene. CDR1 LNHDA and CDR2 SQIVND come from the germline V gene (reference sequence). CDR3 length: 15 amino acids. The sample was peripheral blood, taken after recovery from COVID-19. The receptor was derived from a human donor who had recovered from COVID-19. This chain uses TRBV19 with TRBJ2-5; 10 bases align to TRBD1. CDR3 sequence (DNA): TGTGCCAGTAGTCTGACAGGGGGCAGTCGTGAGACCCAGTACTTC. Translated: CASSLTGGSRETQYF.